The entry that follows covers one TCR beta chain sequence. Its antigen is undetermined. The study ran its PCR with 60 Vbeta and 13 Jbeta primers. Produced via immunoSEQ multiplex PCR; TCRdb's table is partial and in-frame only. The data show roughly 140,000 clones, more than 75% seen once. The record originates from a study of cytomegalovirus exposure and HLA in healthy donors. General study findings and limits: Listed as cytomegalovirus-associated were around 160 TCR beta chains.

Donors had nominal health at sampling but likely had unrecorded immune exposures. The V gene lost 4 bases and the J gene lost 4 bases, with 7 bases spanning the gap. Germline CDR1 and CDR2: SQVTM and ANQGSEA. The CDR3 has 11 residues. Source material: PBMCs. This chain uses TRBV29-1 with TRBJ1-2; D not certain. The sequence was obtained from a young man in good health and CMV-seronegative. CDR3 coding DNA: TGCAGCGTTGTAGGGAGCTATGGCTACACCTTC. This codes for CSVVGSYGYTF. The full variable domain, its missing parts supplied by reference TRBV29-1 and TRBJ1-2, is SAVISQKPSRDICQRGTSLTIQCQVDSQVTMMFWYRQQPGQSLTLIATANQGSEATYESGFVIDKFPISRPNLTFSTLTVSNMSPEDSSIYLCSVVGSYGYTFGSGTRLTVV.